By its share, the clone carrying this TCR beta chain is medium-sized. Its antigen is undetermined. These data originate in a study of circulating CD8 cells and anti-PD-1 response in melanoma. Background on the study: Responders had complete or partial responses; non-responders had stable or progressive disease. General study results and limits: DNEG was most diverse; TIGIT repertoires were least diverse. Clonotype sharing was highest between DPOS and TIGIT subsets. Previously treated and treatment-naive patients were pooled together.

This CDR3 spans 21 amino acids. After removal of 0 bases from V and 1 base from J, the junction contained 19 bases not matched to a gene. Germline CDR1 and CDR2: ENHRY and SYGVKD. Using about 15 ng of total RNA, TCR libraries were made with the QIAseq Immune Repertoire TCR panel. TCRdb re-called the reads with MiXCR, one entry per CDR3 protein. The sample has several hundred distinct CDR3 sequences, roughly 13% seen once; the top ten hold 55% to 65%. Live CD3+CD8+TCRalphabeta+ cells were sorted into four subsets by PD-1 and/or TIGIT. The J gene is TRBJ1-2, the V gene TRBV10-3; the match to TRBD1 covers 8 bases. Sequencing used CD8+ T cells from PBMCs, obtained at baseline or after one month of anti-PD-1 therapy (not recorded which). The receptor's source is a human donor with melanoma. The CDR3, as DNA: TGTGCCATCAGTGAGTCTTTCCAGGGGGCGTCTTCCGAACGCCTTAACTATGGCTACACCTTC. This translates into CAISESFQGASSERLNYGYTF.